What follows are 13 T cell receptor beta chains derived from one specimen sequenced in a study of blood T cell repertoires in COVID-19. Method: immunoSEQ multiplex PCR; TCRdb's copy keeps in-frame clones and lacks some. This table has around 70,000 clones, about 91% appearing once. Sequencing was done on a sample of peripheral blood. These receptors originate from a human donor in a cohort sampled during active COVID-19.

The rearrangement links TRBV28 to TRBJ2-2; no reliable D call. V was pared by 3 bases and J by 3 bases, with 5 bases between. The CDR3 runs to 13 residues. In germline, CDR1 is MDHEN, CDR2 SYDVKM. The CDR3 DNA follows: TGTGCCAGCAGTTTTTCTTACACCGGGGAGCTGTTTTTT. Encoded protein: CASSFSYTGELFF. The full variable domain, rest sourced from reference TRBV28 and TRBJ2-2, is DVKVTQSSRYLVKRTGEKVFLECVQDMDHENMFWYRQDPGLGLRLIYFSYDVKMKEKGDIPEGYSVSREKKERFSLILESASTNQTSMYLCASSFSYTGELFFGEGSRLTVL.

V is TRBV30 and J is TRBJ1-6, with D possibly TRBD1 on 5 matching bases. From germline, CDR1 is GTSNPN and CDR2 SVGIG (reference sequence). The CDR3 length is 15 residues. With 2 bases removed from V and 7 bases from J, the gap between germline ends came to 15 bases. CDR3 in DNA: TGTGCCTGGAGTACCGGGGGTTTGGGAAATTCACCCCTCCACTTT. This sequence encodes CAWSTGGLGNSPLHF.

This sequence joins TRBV11-2 and TRBJ1-1; 12 nucleotides agree with TRBD1. Germline CDR1 is SGHAT and CDR2 is FQNNGV. The CDR3 covers 16 residues. After removal of 5 bases from V and 5 bases from J, the junction contained 9 bases not matched to a gene. CDR3 in amino acids: CASSGPGTGGLTEAFF. In DNA, the CDR3 is TGTGCCAGCAGCGGCCCCGGGACAGGGGGCCTGACTGAAGCTTTCTTT.

The V call is TRBV6-1, the J call TRBJ2-2, with a possible D match to TRBD1 (5 bases). The length of the CDR3 is 16 residues. Germline values: CDR1 MNHNS, CDR2 SASEGT. The V gene lost 3 bases and the J gene lost 7 bases, with 18 bases spanning the gap. CDR3 DNA: TGTGCCAGCAGTGACGGTTTTGACAGCCTGAGCGGGGAGCTGTTTTTT. Its translation: CASSDGFDSLSGELFF.

The rearrangement uses TRBV10-3 and TRBJ2-3, with TRBD2 matching 8 bases. The germline V gene encodes CDR1 ENHRY and CDR2 SYGVKD. The junction had 5 bases not matched to a gene; V was cut back by 0 bases and J by 3 bases. The CDR3 length is 16 residues. The CDR3 coding sequence is TGTGCCATCAGTGAGTCTGATCGGGGGGGTACAGATACGCAGTATTTT. The encoded protein is CAISESDRGGTDTQYF.

This clone appeared once. The chain recombines TRBV5-6 with TRBJ2-5; TRBD2 agrees at 8 bases. Germline loops: CDR1 SGHDT, CDR2 YYEEEE. Trimming at V came to 4 bases and at J to 2 bases, leaving 7 bases not matched to a gene. CDR3 length: 15 amino acids. DNA for the CDR3: TGTGCCAGCAGCCTAGGACTAGCCCTTCAAGAGACCCAGTACTTC. This codes for CASSLGLALQETQYF. Filled out from reference TRBV5-6 and TRBJ2-5, the complete variable domain reads DAGVTQSPTHLIKTRGQQVTLRCSPKSGHDTVSWYQQALGQGPQFIFQYYEEEERQRGNFPDRFSGHQFPNYSSELNVNALLLGDSALYLCASSLGLALQETQYFGPGTRLLVL.

This rearrangement joins TRBV6-6 to TRBJ2-7; tentatively, D is TRBD1 (5 bases). Trimming shortened V by 1 base and J by 3 bases, and 10 bases separated the two germline ends. Germline CDR1 reads MNHNY; CDR2 reads SVGAGI (reference sequence). This CDR3 is 14 amino acids long. In DNA form, the CDR3 reads TGTGCCAGCAGTTACTTTGCAGGGAACTACGAGCAGTACTTC. This gives the protein CASSYFAGNYEQYF.

V and J are TRBV19 and TRBJ1-4; no definite D call. Looked up from germline, CDR1 is LNHDA and CDR2 is SQIVND (reference sequence). V was trimmed by 2 bases and J by 5 bases, leaving 9 bases between them. The CDR3 is 14 amino acids. The CDR3: CASSIRVSNEKLFF. CDR3 nucleotide sequence: TGTGCCAGTAGTATACGAGTCTCAAATGAAAAACTGTTTTTT.

V usage is TRBV6-5 and J usage is TRBJ1-5, with 8 bases fitting TRBD1. CDR1 MNHEY and CDR2 SVGAGI come from the germline V gene. The CDR3 is made up of 15 amino acids. Trimming at V came to 6 bases and at J to 4 bases, leaving 8 bases not matched to a gene. The CDR3: CASSLGQGGNQPQHF. The CDR3 DNA reads TGTGCCAGCAGCCTAGGACAGGGAGGGAATCAGCCCCAGCATTTT.

V gene TRBV20-1 combines with J gene TRBJ2-1; 8 nucleotides line up with TRBD2. There are 14 residues in the CDR3. V lost 3 bases, J lost 7 bases, and 8 bases stayed unmatched. Per germline, CDR1 DFQATT and CDR2 SNEGSKA (reference sequence). The CDR3 reads CSASNPGGANEQFF. CDR3 coding DNA: TGCAGTGCTAGTAACCCCGGGGGGGCAAATGAGCAGTTCTTC.

V and J are TRBV5-1 and TRBJ1-2; D may be TRBD1 (6 bases). The V end lost 0 bases, the J end lost 0 bases, and 9 bases lay between the germline ends. CDR3 size: 15 residues. Germline CDR1 and CDR2: SGHRS and YFSETQ. The CDR3 loop reads CASSLGQVTNYGYTF. The CDR3 DNA follows: TGCGCCAGCAGCTTGGGACAGGTCACTAACTATGGCTACACCTTC.

The chain couples TRBV5-1 to TRBJ2-3; 8 bases align to TRBD2. The germline CDR1 and CDR2 sequences are SGHRS and YFSETQ. The CDR3 contains 15 residues. With 2 bases clipped from V and 3 bases from J, the junction kept 5 bases outside the gene matches. The CDR3 loop is CASSFIRGGTDTQYF. The CDR3 nucleotides are TGCGCCAGCAGCTTCATACGGGGGGGAACAGATACGCAGTATTTT.

The J gene is TRBJ2-3, the V gene TRBV7-6; TRBD1 matches at 7 bases. CDR3 length: 15 amino acids. Germline lookup yields CDR1 SGHVS and CDR2 FNYEAQ. V shed 5 bases, J shed 3 bases, and the junction held 8 bases outside the gene matches. CDR3 bases: TGTGCCAGCAGCCTACAAACAGGGGCGACAGATACGCAGTATTTT. It encodes CASSLQTGATDTQYF. Drawing the rest from reference TRBV7-6 and TRBJ2-3, the complete variable domain is GAGVSQSPRYKVTKRGQDVALRCDPISGHVSLYWYRQALGQGPEFLTYFNYEAQQDKSGLPNDRFSAERPEGSISTLTIQRTEQRDSAMYRCASSLQTGATDTQYFGPGTRLTVL.